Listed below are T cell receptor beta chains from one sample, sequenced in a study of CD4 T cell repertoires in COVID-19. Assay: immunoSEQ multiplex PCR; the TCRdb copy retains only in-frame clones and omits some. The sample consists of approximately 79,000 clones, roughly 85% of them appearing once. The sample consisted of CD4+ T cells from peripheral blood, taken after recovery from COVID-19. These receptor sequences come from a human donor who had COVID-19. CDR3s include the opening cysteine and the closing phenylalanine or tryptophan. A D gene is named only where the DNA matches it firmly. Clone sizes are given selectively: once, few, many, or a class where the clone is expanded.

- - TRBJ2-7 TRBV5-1 CASSLHGEGSYEQYF TGCGCCAGCAGCTTGCACGGGGAAGGATCCTACGAGCAGTACTTC
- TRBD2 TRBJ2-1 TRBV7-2 CASSRGLAGAWEQFF TGTGCCAGCAGTAGGGGGCTAGCGGGAGCATGGGAGCAGTTCTTC
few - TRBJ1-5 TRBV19 CASSISGRGDQPQHF TGTGCCAGTAGTATAAGCGGGCGGGGTGATCAGCCCCAGCATTTT
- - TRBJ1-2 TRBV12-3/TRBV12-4 CASSFPGDHTF TGTGCCAGCAGCTTTCCCGGGGACCACACCTTC
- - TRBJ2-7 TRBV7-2 CASSPDWQPSYEQYF TGTGCCAGCAGCCCGGACTGGCAACCCTCTTACGAGCAGTACTTC
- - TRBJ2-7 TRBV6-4 CASSECLSERGGYEQYF TGTGCCAGCAGTGAATGTCTGTCCGAGAGGGGGGGCTACGAGCAGTACTTC
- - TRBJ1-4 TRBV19 CASSIGDLNEKLFF TGTGCCAGTAGTATAGGGGATCTTAATGAAAAACTGTTTTTT
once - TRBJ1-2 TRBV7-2 CASSLGGGAVGYTF TGTGCCAGCAGCTTAGGTGGGGGGGCGGTTGGCTACACCTTC
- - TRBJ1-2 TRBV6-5 CASSYNGLRGYTF TGTGCCAGCAGTTACAACGGGTTACGGGGCTACACCTTC
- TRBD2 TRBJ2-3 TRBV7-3 CASSLSLYGGGETDTQYF TGTGCCAGCAGCTTATCCCTATATGGCGGGGGGGAGACAGATACGCAGTATTTT
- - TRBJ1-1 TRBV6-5 CASHRQGDGTEAFF TGTGCCAGCCACCGGCAGGGAGACGGCACTGAAGCTTTCTTT
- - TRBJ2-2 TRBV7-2 CASSWNTGELFF TGTGCCAGCAGCTGGAACACCGGGGAGCTGTTTTTT
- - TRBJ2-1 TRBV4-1 CASSQGRGSYNEQFF TGCGCCAGCAGCCAAGGTAGGGGCTCTTACAATGAGCAGTTCTTC
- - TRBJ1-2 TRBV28 CASSLGTANYGYTF TGTGCCAGCAGTCTTGGGACGGCTAACTATGGCTACACCTTC
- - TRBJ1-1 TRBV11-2 CASSLDGRQNTEAFF TGTGCCAGCAGCTTAGATGGGCGGCAGAACACTGAAGCTTTCTTT
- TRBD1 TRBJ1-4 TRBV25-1 CASSEFSGTGNEKLFF TGTGCCAGCAGTGAATTCTCCGGGACAGGAAATGAAAAACTGTTTTTT
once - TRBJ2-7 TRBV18 CASSPQGGEQYF TGTGCCAGCTCCCCGCAGGGTGGCGAGCAGTACTTC
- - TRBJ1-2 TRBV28 CASSLFLQGSEGYTF TGTGCCAGCAGTTTATTTCTTCAGGGTTCTGAGGGCTACACCTTC
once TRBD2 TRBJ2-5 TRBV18 CASSPRAGEETQYF TGTGCCAGCTCCCCACGAGCGGGGGAGGAGACCCAGTACTTC
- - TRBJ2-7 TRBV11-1 CASSLAGQGLQYF TGTGCCAGCAGCTTAGCTGGGCAGGGACTTCAGTACTTC
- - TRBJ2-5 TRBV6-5 CASSYSRGDNMETQYF TGTGCCAGCAGTTACTCGCGGGGAGATAATATGGAAACCCAGTACTTC
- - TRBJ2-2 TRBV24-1 CATSVTENTGELFF TGTGCCACCAGTGTAACGGAGAACACCGGGGAGCTGTTTTTT
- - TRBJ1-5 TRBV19 CASIGVSNQPQHF TGTGCCAGTATAGGGGTTAGCAATCAGCCCCAGCATTTT